This T cell receptor beta chain was observed in a study of T cells in Graves' hyperthyroidism and ophthalmopathy. Regarding the study as a whole: Most expanded thyroid clonotypes above 0.001 also appeared in blood.

Patients were excluded for uncontrolled infection, other autoimmune disease, pregnancy or lactation. This clonotype came up many times. Antigen specificity is unknown. TCR beta CDR3 regions were amplified from RNA. With the HTBI primer set, the TCR CDR3 went through a first round of RT-PCR. TCRdb re-derived calls from the multiplex PCR reads in MiXCR, one entry per CDR3 protein. The sample shows a few hundred thousand distinct CDR3 sequences, more than 15% of them seen only once. V lost 6 bases, J lost 4 bases, and 11 bases stayed unmatched. The CDR3 runs to 16 residues. This clonotype was obtained from a woman in her 30s with Graves' hyperthyroidism. The chain carries TRBV12-3 or TRBV12-4 and TRBJ2-3; 9 bases match TRBD1. Sequenced input: blood. Here the CDR3 DNA reads TGTGCCAGCAGACGGGACAGGGATGGTGGTTCAGATACGCAGTATTTT. It yields the protein CASRRDRDGGSDTQYF.